This T cell receptor (beta chain) was found in a study of regulatory T cells. With respect to this clone: Its antigen is not known.

The primer mix had 52 TRBV and 13 TRBJ primers. This table comes from immunoSEQ multiplex PCR, and its TCRdb copy is limited to in-frame clones, with some not included. The sample carries around 30,000 clones, roughly 93% recorded once. All CD3G-deficient patients showed autoimmunity, more severe in two. Patients aged 2 to 39 years had fewer naive T cells. Sorting split CD4+ cells into CD25-high CD127-low Tregs and CD25-low CD127-high conventional T cells. Trimming cost V 4 bases and J 2 bases; bases outside gene matches: 2. From germline, CDR1 is KGHSH and CDR2 LQKENI. The CDR3 sequence is 15 residues long. Study conclusions and caveats: Patient repertoires had restricted TRB V-J pairs and skewed V and J usage, most in Tregs. Hydrophobic residues at CDR3 positions 6 and 7 were enriched in conventional CD4+ T cells of CD3G-deficient patients.

The origin of this receptor is a child younger than 10 with CD3G deficiency. Sequences were obtained from conventional CD4+ T cells sorted from blood. V usage is TRBV18 and J usage is TRBJ2-6; TRBD1 matches at 7 bases. CDR3 protein: CASSLQGAGANVLTF. The CDR3 coding sequence is TGTGCCAGCTCACTCCAGGGGGCTGGGGCCAACGTCCTGACTTTC.